Listed below are T cell receptor beta chains from one sample, sequenced in a study of CD8 T cells in Susac syndrome. TCRdb re-analysed the immunoSEQ multiplex PCR reads in MiXCR, keeping a single row per CDR3 protein. The sample carries around 120,000 distinct CDR3 sequences, approximately 94% recorded once. The sample taken for sequencing was CD4+ T cells from PBMCs. The source of these receptors is a human donor with multiple sclerosis. Each CDR3 is given with its conserved first and last residue. Fields, in order: clone size, V gene, D gene, J gene, CDR3 protein, CDR3 DNA. A D gene is named only where the DNA matches it firmly. For some rows the clone size is stated as once, few or many, or as a class when expanded; others skip it.

clone size: -
V gene: TRBV7-9
D gene: TRBD2
J gene: TRBJ2-6
CDR3 protein: CASSSPGRMGDSGANVLTF
CDR3 DNA: TGTGCCAGCAGCTCCCCCGGGAGGATGGGCGACTCTGGGGCCAACGTCCTGACTTTC

clone size: -
V gene: TRBV6-5
D gene: -
J gene: TRBJ2-7
CDR3 protein: CASGTVASYEQYF
CDR3 DNA: TGTGCCAGCGGGACGGTGGCCTCCTACGAGCAGTACTTC

clone size: -
V gene: TRBV30
D gene: TRBD1
J gene: TRBJ1-2
CDR3 protein: CAWSQGARGYTF
CDR3 DNA: TGTGCCTGGAGCCAGGGGGCGCGGGGCTACACCTTC

clone size: -
V gene: TRBV3-1
D gene: -
J gene: TRBJ1-1
CDR3 protein: CASSQEPRSEEAFF
CDR3 DNA: TGTGCCAGCAGCCAGGAGCCTCGCAGTGAGGAGGCTTTCTTT

clone size: -
V gene: TRBV30
D gene: -
J gene: TRBJ1-1
CDR3 protein: CAWKLNTEAFF
CDR3 DNA: TGTGCCTGGAAGTTGAACACTGAAGCTTTCTTT

clone size: -
V gene: TRBV14
D gene: -
J gene: TRBJ2-7
CDR3 protein: CASSPQGTRSYEQYF
CDR3 DNA: TGTGCCAGCAGCCCGCAGGGCACCCGCTCCTACGAGCAGTACTTC

clone size: -
V gene: TRBV6-5
D gene: TRBD1
J gene: TRBJ1-1
CDR3 protein: CASSPRGRANTEAFF
CDR3 DNA: TGTGCCAGCAGCCCCAGGGGGCGGGCGAACACTGAAGCTTTCTTT

clone size: once
V gene: TRBV29-1
D gene: -
J gene: TRBJ1-1
CDR3 protein: CSVLKQPGGTEAFF
CDR3 DNA: TGCAGCGTTTTGAAACAGCCTGGGGGGACTGAAGCTTTCTTT

clone size: -
V gene: TRBV5-4
D gene: -
J gene: TRBJ2-3
CDR3 protein: CASSLDKGTDTQYF
CDR3 DNA: TGTGCCAGCAGCTTGGATAAGGGTACAGATACGCAGTATTTT

clone size: -
V gene: TRBV7-9
D gene: -
J gene: TRBJ1-1
CDR3 protein: CASSFLAPEAFF
CDR3 DNA: TGTGCCAGCAGCTTTTTAGCCCCTGAAGCTTTCTTT

clone size: -
V gene: TRBV27
D gene: -
J gene: TRBJ2-5
CDR3 protein: CASRAEGWGETQYF
CDR3 DNA: TGTGCCAGCAGGGCGGAAGGGTGGGGAGAGACCCAGTACTTC

clone size: -
V gene: TRBV7-2
D gene: TRBD1
J gene: TRBJ1-1
CDR3 protein: CASSRYRGLTEAFF
CDR3 DNA: TGTGCCAGCAGCAGATACAGGGGGCTTACTGAAGCTTTCTTT

clone size: -
V gene: TRBV3-1
D gene: -
J gene: TRBJ2-1
CDR3 protein: CASSQDGNYNEQFF
CDR3 DNA: TGTGCCAGCAGCCAAGATGGAAATTACAATGAGCAGTTCTTC

clone size: -
V gene: TRBV5-1
D gene: TRBD1
J gene: TRBJ2-7
CDR3 protein: CASSFTTGSYEQYF
CDR3 DNA: TGCGCCAGCAGCTTCACGACAGGGAGCTACGAGCAGTACTTC

clone size: -
V gene: TRBV18
D gene: -
J gene: TRBJ2-1
CDR3 protein: CASSPPVPPDSEQFF
CDR3 DNA: TGTGCCAGCTCACCCCCGGTCCCCCCAGACTCTGAGCAGTTCTTC

clone size: once
V gene: TRBV7-2
D gene: -
J gene: TRBJ2-7
CDR3 protein: CASSLEYGGWNEQYF
CDR3 DNA: TGTGCCAGCAGCTTAGAATACGGAGGTTGGAACGAGCAGTACTTC

clone size: -
V gene: TRBV19
D gene: TRBD1
J gene: TRBJ1-5
CDR3 protein: CASSRTGDQPQHF
CDR3 DNA: TGTGCCAGTAGCCGTACAGGGGATCAGCCCCAGCATTTT

clone size: -
V gene: TRBV5-4
D gene: TRBD1
J gene: TRBJ2-1
CDR3 protein: CASSPGQGIIGVNEQFF
CDR3 DNA: TGTGCCAGCAGCCCGGGACAGGGGATCATAGGGGTCAATGAGCAGTTCTTC

clone size: -
V gene: TRBV3-1
D gene: -
J gene: TRBJ2-3
CDR3 protein: CASNPGGLITDTQYF
CDR3 DNA: TGTGCCAGCAACCCCGGGGGGCTGATCACAGATACGCAGTATTTT

clone size: -
V gene: TRBV9
D gene: -
J gene: TRBJ2-3
CDR3 protein: CASSVAGQGSDTQYF
CDR3 DNA: TGTGCCAGCAGCGTAGCAGGGCAGGGGTCCGATACGCAGTATTTT

clone size: -
V gene: TRBV7-9
D gene: -
J gene: TRBJ1-2
CDR3 protein: CASSSLYGYTF
CDR3 DNA: TGTGCCAGCAGCTCACTATATGGCTACACCTTC

clone size: -
V gene: TRBV28
D gene: TRBD2
J gene: TRBJ2-7
CDR3 protein: CATVGGNYEQYF
CDR3 DNA: TGTGCCACCGTGGGGGGGAACTACGAGCAGTACTTC

clone size: -
V gene: TRBV6-6
D gene: TRBD1
J gene: TRBJ1-5
CDR3 protein: CASSLPGGEQPQHF
CDR3 DNA: TGTGCCAGCAGTCTTCCAGGGGGGGAGCAGCCCCAGCATTTT

clone size: -
V gene: TRBV9
D gene: TRBD2
J gene: TRBJ2-7
CDR3 protein: CASSPRLAGGPYEQYF
CDR3 DNA: TGTGCCAGCAGCCCCAGACTAGCGGGAGGGCCATATGAGCAGTACTTC

clone size: once
V gene: TRBV6-2/TRBV6-3
D gene: -
J gene: TRBJ2-6
CDR3 protein: CASSSLYGANVLTF
CDR3 DNA: TGTGCCAGCAGTTCCTTATATGGGGCCAACGTCCTGACTTTC

clone size: -
V gene: TRBV25-1
D gene: TRBD1
J gene: TRBJ2-7
CDR3 protein: CASSGDRGRNYEQYF
CDR3 DNA: TGTGCCAGCAGTGGTGACAGGGGCCGAAACTACGAGCAGTACTTC

clone size: -
V gene: TRBV6-2/TRBV6-3
D gene: TRBD1
J gene: TRBJ1-1
CDR3 protein: CASSFPTGRNTEAFF
CDR3 DNA: TGTGCCAGCAGTTTTCCGACAGGGCGGAACACTGAAGCTTTCTTT

clone size: -
V gene: TRBV12-3/TRBV12-4
D gene: -
J gene: TRBJ1-1
CDR3 protein: CASSSWTGGEAFF
CDR3 DNA: TGTGCCAGCAGTTCCTGGACGGGTGGTGAAGCTTTCTTT

clone size: -
V gene: TRBV18
D gene: -
J gene: TRBJ1-6
CDR3 protein: CASSLFEAENSPLHF
CDR3 DNA: TGTGCCAGCTCACTTTTCGAGGCAGAAAATTCACCCCTCCACTTT

clone size: -
V gene: TRBV25-1
D gene: TRBD1
J gene: TRBJ2-7
CDR3 protein: CASSDSGTGIYEQYF
CDR3 DNA: TGTGCCAGCAGTGATTCCGGGACAGGCATTTACGAGCAGTACTTC

clone size: -
V gene: TRBV7-2
D gene: TRBD1
J gene: TRBJ2-3
CDR3 protein: CASSPSGQIMLTDTQYF
CDR3 DNA: TGTGCCAGCAGCCCCTCGGGACAGATTATGCTTACAGATACGCAGTATTTT

clone size: -
V gene: TRBV12-3/TRBV12-4
D gene: -
J gene: TRBJ2-7
CDR3 protein: CASSLRRYEQYF
CDR3 DNA: TGTGCCAGCAGTCTCCGAAGGTACGAGCAGTACTTC

clone size: -
V gene: TRBV28
D gene: -
J gene: TRBJ1-1
CDR3 protein: CASRRRREAFF
CDR3 DNA: TGTGCCAGCAGGCGTCGGAGGGAAGCTTTCTTT

clone size: -
V gene: TRBV20-1
D gene: TRBD2
J gene: TRBJ2-3
CDR3 protein: CSAQLAGGPDTQYF
CDR3 DNA: TGCAGTGCTCAGCTAGCGGGGGGGCCCGATACGCAGTATTTT

clone size: -
V gene: TRBV9
D gene: -
J gene: TRBJ1-2
CDR3 protein: CASTLAGGSNYGYTF
CDR3 DNA: TGTGCCAGCACCCTGGCGGGGGGGTCTAACTATGGCTACACCTTC

clone size: few
V gene: TRBV2
D gene: TRBD2
J gene: TRBJ2-1
CDR3 protein: CASSQGLAGAYNEQFF
CDR3 DNA: TGTGCCAGCAGTCAGGGACTAGCGGGGGCCTACAATGAGCAGTTCTTC

clone size: -
V gene: TRBV2
D gene: -
J gene: TRBJ2-6
CDR3 protein: CASSEQGTGANVLTF
CDR3 DNA: TGTGCCAGCAGTGAACAAGGGACCGGGGCCAACGTCCTGACTTTC

clone size: once
V gene: TRBV5-4
D gene: TRBD2
J gene: TRBJ2-7
CDR3 protein: CASSRGLAGGPGYEQYF
CDR3 DNA: TGTGCCAGCAGCCGGGGACTAGCGGGAGGGCCTGGCTACGAGCAGTACTTC

clone size: -
V gene: TRBV5-4
D gene: -
J gene: TRBJ2-1
CDR3 protein: CASSLDGATYNEQFF
CDR3 DNA: TGTGCCAGCAGCTTGGACGGGGCTACCTACAATGAGCAGTTCTTC

clone size: -
V gene: TRBV5-1
D gene: -
J gene: TRBJ1-1
CDR3 protein: CASSLERQLYTEAFF
CDR3 DNA: TGCGCCAGCAGCTTGGAAAGACAGCTCTACACTGAAGCTTTCTTT

clone size: -
V gene: TRBV7-9
D gene: TRBD1
J gene: TRBJ1-1
CDR3 protein: CASSSDRGAFF
CDR3 DNA: TGTGCCAGCAGCTCTGACAGGGGTGCTTTCTTT

clone size: -
V gene: TRBV27
D gene: -
J gene: TRBJ2-5
CDR3 protein: CASTSYRAGQGTQYF
CDR3 DNA: TGTGCCAGCACTTCCTACCGGGCAGGGCAAGGGACCCAGTACTTC

clone size: -
V gene: TRBV20-1
D gene: TRBD1
J gene: TRBJ1-5
CDR3 protein: CSARDRDRGRKMQPQHF
CDR3 DNA: TGCAGTGCTAGAGATAGGGACAGGGGAAGGAAAATGCAGCCCCAGCATTTT

clone size: -
V gene: TRBV29-1
D gene: TRBD1
J gene: TRBJ2-5
CDR3 protein: CSVEGQGETQYF
CDR3 DNA: TGCAGCGTTGAAGGACAGGGAGAGACCCAGTACTTC

clone size: -
V gene: TRBV18
D gene: TRBD1
J gene: TRBJ1-5
CDR3 protein: CASSLEGGSDQPQHF
CDR3 DNA: TGTGCCAGCTCACTCGAAGGGGGCTCCGATCAGCCCCAGCATTTT